This entry lists 32 T cell receptor beta chains sequenced from one sample in a study of shared clonotypes between healthy human individuals. This table comes from immunoSEQ multiplex PCR, and its TCRdb copy is limited to in-frame clones, with some not included. The table shows some 1.4 million clones, with more than 95% occurring only once. The material sequenced was naive CD4+ T cells sorted from blood. Subset meaning: CD45RA+ positively selected. The source of these receptors is a man aged 30 to 39 in good health.

The chain couples TRBV15 to TRBJ2-2; D is undetermined. V was shortened by 1 base and J by 6 bases, with 6 bases between the two germline ends. The CDR3 covers 13 residues. The germline CDR1 and CDR2 sequences are LNHNV and YYDKDF (reference sequence). CDR3 bases: TGTGCCACCAGCAGAGGACGTCCCGGGGAGCTGTTTTTT. It yields the protein CATSRGRPGELFF.

This sequence joins TRBV19 and TRBJ1-2; D call uncertain. Per germline, CDR1 LNHDA and CDR2 SQIVND (reference sequence). The CDR3 extends over 14 amino acids. Trimming removed 5 bases at V and 6 bases at J, with 16 bases between. CDR3 DNA: TGTGCCAGTAGTCCCCGGCTCCTTCTGGATGGCTACACCTTC. Amino acid sequence: CASSPRLLLDGYTF.

The chain combines TRBV7-2 with TRBJ1-5; 7 positions agree with TRBD1. The CDR3 is 14 amino acids. CDR1 SGHTA and CDR2 FQGNSA come from the germline V gene. Trimming removed 5 bases from V and 7 bases from J; junction bases left unmatched: 8. The CDR3 loop reads CASSLNRGTQPQHF. The CDR3 DNA is TGTGCCAGCAGCCTTAACAGGGGAACACAGCCCCAGCATTTT.

Turning to this clone: At the DNA level, this CDR3 is encoded by other sequences in the same sample as well. CDR3 sequence: CSARDTGEQYF. As DNA, the CDR3 is TGCAGTGCTAGAGACACGGGGGAGCAGTACTTC. J is TRBJ2-7 and V is TRBV20-1; the D gene is possibly TRBD2 (5 bases). This CDR3 has 11 amino acids. Germline CDR1 is DFQATT and CDR2 is SNEGSKA (reference sequence). Trimming removed 0 bases at V and 7 bases at J, with 7 bases between.

CDR3 protein: CASSVDPQYNEQFF. The CDR3 coding sequence is TGTGCCAGCAGCGTAGACCCGCAGTACAATGAGCAGTTCTTC. The V call is TRBV9, the J call TRBJ2-1, with unresolved D. The ends were cut back, 0 bases at V and 4 bases at J, with 8 bases in the middle. Germline lookup yields CDR1 SGDLS and CDR2 YYNGEE. There are 14 residues in the CDR3.

The rearrangement joins TRBV18 to TRBJ2-7; possibly TRBD1 or TRBD2 for D (5 bases each). The ends were cut back, 6 bases at V and 7 bases at J, with 16 bases in the middle. This CDR3 comprises 13 residues. Germline lookup yields CDR1 KGHSH and CDR2 LQKENI. Here the CDR3 DNA reads TGTGCCAGCTCTACGGGACCTCGAGGGGAGCAGTACTTC. This sequence encodes CASSTGPRGEQYF.

The sample holds one count of this clone. The chain couples TRBV4-3 to TRBJ2-7, with D possibly called TRBD1 or TRBD2 (5 bases each). V was clipped by 1 base and J by 10 bases, with 17 bases between them. The length of the CDR3 is 14 residues. Germline V lookup: CDR1 LGHNA, CDR2 YSLEER. The CDR3 loop reads CASSQGFFVGPQYF. In DNA form, the CDR3 reads TGCGCCAGCAGCCAAGGATTTTTTGTGGGACCACAGTACTTC.

The J gene is TRBJ2-7, the V gene TRBV19; no clear D gene. This CDR3 has 12 amino acids. CDR1 and CDR2 (germline): LNHDA, SQIVND (reference sequence). The V end lost 5 bases, the J end lost 4 bases, and 9 bases lay between the germline ends. The CDR3 DNA reads TGTGCCAGTAGTGCCACCCAATACGAGCAGTACTTC. Amino acid sequence: CASSATQYEQYF.

The genes are TRBV29-1 and TRBJ2-5; 10 bases map to TRBD1. The germline V gene encodes CDR1 SQVTM and CDR2 ANQGSEA. CDR3 size: 13 residues. V shed 5 bases and J 5 bases; nucleotides not matched to a gene: 5. The CDR3 bases are TGCAGCGTTACTTGGGACAGGGGTGAGACCCAGTACTTC. Its translation: CSVTWDRGETQYF.

The gene calls are TRBV28 and TRBJ2-7; 8 bases agree with TRBD1. CDR3 size: 16 residues. The germline CDR1 and CDR2 sequences are MDHEN and SYDVKM. V was clipped by 3 bases and J by 0 bases; unmatched bases: 7. The CDR3 nucleotides read TGTGCCAGCAGTTTGGATCGGACAGGGAGCTCCTACGAGCAGTACTTC. It translates to CASSLDRTGSSYEQYF.

The V call is TRBV5-4, the J call TRBJ1-3; D gene ambiguous. The V end lost 0 bases, the J end lost 0 bases, and 7 bases lay between the germline ends. This CDR3 has 15 residues. The germline V gene has CDR1 SGHNT and CDR2 YYREEE (reference sequence). The CDR3: CASSLDGNSGNTIYF. The CDR3 DNA sequence: TGTGCCAGCAGCTTGGACGGGAACTCTGGAAACACCATATATTTT.

The CDR3 protein is CASSLGTASDTQYF. The DNA for the CDR3 is TGTGCCAGCAGTCTAGGGACAGCATCAGATACGCAGTATTTT. This chain uses TRBV28 with TRBJ2-3; 7 bases are shared with TRBD1. V lost 5 bases to trimming and J lost 4 bases; unmatched junction nucleotides: 6. Germline V gene data show CDR1 as MDHEN and CDR2 as SYDVKM. The length of the CDR3 is 14 residues.

CDR3 sequence reads: CASSPTAGAVDTQYF. The CDR3, as DNA: TGTGCCAGCAGCCCGACAGCGGGAGCTGTAGATACGCAGTATTTT. The chain links TRBV9 to TRBJ2-3, with 8 bases aligning to TRBD2. The CDR3 spans 15 residues. Germline assignment: CDR1 SGDLS and CDR2 YYNGEE. The J segment lost 5 bases and the V segment lost 4 bases, leaving 9 bases of the junction unmatched.

The chain has TRBV11-2 and TRBJ2-1, with D tentatively TRBD2 (5 bases). The CDR3 covers 16 residues. The germline CDR1 and CDR2 sequences are SGHAT and FQNNGV. Trimming cost V 0 bases and J 7 bases, with 16 bases left between them. DNA of the CDR3: TGTGCCAGCAGCTTAGATGGAGGACGCTACGGAAATGAGCAGTTCTTC. It translates to CASSLDGGRYGNEQFF.

The chain employs TRBV10-1 and TRBJ2-2; 7 bases are shared with TRBD1. Trimming removed 3 bases from V and 0 bases from J; junction bases left unmatched: 4. Germline V CDR1 and CDR2: WNHNN, SYGVQD (reference sequence). The length of the CDR3 is 16 residues. The CDR3 DNA reads TGCGCCAGCAGTGAATCGGGGACAGCGAACACCGGGGAGCTGTTTTTT. It codes for CASSESGTANTGELFF.

The chain uses TRBV15 and TRBJ2-5; 8 nucleotides align to TRBD1. V was pared by 5 bases and J by 5 bases, with 22 bases of the junction left unmatched. Germline V gives CDR1 LNHNV, CDR2 YYDKDF (reference sequence). CDR3 length: 19 residues. The CDR3 region is CATSGWRQGSFGNRETQYF. The CDR3, as DNA: TGTGCCACCAGCGGGTGGAGACAGGGGTCTTTCGGAAATCGGGAGACCCAGTACTTC.

The chain is built from TRBV29-1 and TRBJ2-3; 9 bases are shared with TRBD2. Trimming took 1 base from V and 5 from J; bases not matched to a gene: 7. The CDR3 totals 15 residues. Germline V gene sequence: CDR1 SQVTM, CDR2 ANQGSEA. In nucleotides, the CDR3 is TGCAGCGTTGAAGGACTAGCGGTTTGGGGAGATACGCAGTATTTT. Protein sequence: CSVEGLAVWGDTQYF.

The chain combines TRBV6-1 with TRBJ1-5; D is undetermined. The germline V gene encodes CDR1 MNHNS and CDR2 SASEGT. The CDR3 has 13 residues. Trimming took 4 bases from V and 7 from J, leaving 11 bases between them. The CDR3: CASSAVGSQPQHF. CDR3 DNA: TGTGCCAGCAGTGCCGTGGGTAGCCAGCCCCAGCATTTT.

Of note for this clone: One end of the junction does not line up with germline, which may come from a read error. V gene TRBV6-6 combines with J gene TRBJ2-5; no definite D call. The CDR3 is 12 residues long. Germline V lookup: CDR1 MNHNY, CDR2 SVGAGI (reference sequence). The CDR3 DNA follows: TGCGCCGCCGGAGTTTCGAAAGAGACCCAGTACTTC. Translated: CAAGVSKETQYF.

This chain uses TRBV30 with TRBJ2-7, with no clear D. CDR1 is GTSNPN and CDR2 is SVGIG in the germline V gene (reference sequence). V was clipped by 3 bases and J by 9 bases, with 3 bases between them. The CDR3 runs to 8 residues. The CDR3 DNA follows: TGTGCCTGGAGCTCGCAGTACTTC. Its protein is CAWSSQYF.

The chain is built from TRBV30 and TRBJ2-5; possible D gene TRBD2, 6 bases. Germline V gene sequence: CDR1 GTSNPN, CDR2 SVGIG (reference sequence). This CDR3 has 15 amino acids. Trimming removed 0 bases at V and 5 bases at J, with 16 bases between. For the CDR3, the DNA is TGTGCCTGGAGTGTAACGGCGGGAATCTGGGAGACCCAGTACTTC. It yields the protein CAWSVTAGIWETQYF.

This sequence joins TRBV6-5 and TRBJ2-7; possibly TRBD1 for D (6 bases). The length of the CDR3 is 16 residues. From germline, CDR1 is MNHEY and CDR2 SVGAGI. Trimming removed 2 bases from V and 3 bases from J, with 17 bases in between. In nucleotides, the CDR3 is TGTGCCAGCAGTTACGGTGTGGGAACAGGGTTCTACGAGCAGTACTTC. This sequence encodes CASSYGVGTGFYEQYF.

This chain uses TRBV6-1 with TRBJ2-7, with 8 bases that match TRBD2. Per the germline V gene, CDR1 is MNHNS and CDR2 is SASEGT. The CDR3 is made up of 15 amino acids. V trimming: 3 bases; J trimming: 6 bases; junction bases outside the gene matches: 10. In nucleotides, the CDR3 is TGTGCCAGCAGTGAGCTTGTTGGACTAGCTTTCGAGCAGTACTTC. It codes for CASSELVGLAFEQYF.

J is TRBJ2-7 and V is TRBV28; 7 bases align to TRBD2. Unmatched junction bases numbered 15, after V lost 5 bases and J lost 5 bases. The germline V gene encodes CDR1 MDHEN and CDR2 SYDVKM. The CDR3 covers 16 residues. CDR3 sequence: CASSRLSRASGNEQYF. In nucleotides, the CDR3 is TGTGCCAGCAGTCGTCTCTCTCGGGCGAGCGGGAACGAGCAGTACTTC.

A note on this clone: Other DNA sequences within the sample encode an identical CDR3. This rearrangement joins TRBV7-9 to TRBJ2-2; 10 bases line up with TRBD2. CDR1 and CDR2 (germline): SEHNR, FQNEAQ (reference sequence). The CDR3 length is 16 residues. The V gene end was trimmed by 5 bases and the J gene end by 0 bases; junction bases not matched to a gene: 3. Here the CDR3 reads CASSRGTSANTGELFF. The CDR3 DNA follows: TGTGCCAGCAGCCGAGGGACTAGCGCGAACACCGGGGAGCTGTTTTTT.

The chain combines TRBV7-2 with TRBJ2-5; possibly TRBD1 for D (6 bases). The V end was cut by 4 bases, the J end by 5 bases, with 20 bases between. The CDR3 contains 16 residues. Germline-derived CDR1 and CDR2 are SGHTA and FQGNSA. In nucleotides, the CDR3 is TGTGCCAGCAGCTCTTTCTTAACAGGGCTGCATGAGACCCAGTACTTC. Amino acids: CASSSFLTGLHETQYF.

The chain combines TRBV5-6 with TRBJ2-3, with D perhaps TRBD1 (7 bases). The germline V and J ends were trimmed by 4 bases and 3 bases, with 18 bases remaining between them. CDR3 size: 16 residues. The germline CDR1 and CDR2 sequences are SGHDT and YYEEEE. The CDR3 DNA reads TGTGCCAGCAGCCGGGGACTCCCAGGGGGTACAGATACGCAGTATTTT. The encoded protein is CASSRGLPGGTDTQYF.

The chain employs TRBV28 and TRBJ1-2; TRBD1 matches at 7 bases. The ends lost 8 bases at V and 4 bases at J; junction bases unmatched: 7. The CDR3 totals 13 residues. Germline V gene data show CDR1 as MDHEN and CDR2 as SYDVKM. CDR3 region: CASHPGTVYGYTF. CDR3 bases: TGTGCCAGCCACCCAGGGACAGTCTATGGCTACACCTTC.

This chain joins TRBV2 and TRBJ2-6; either TRBD1 or TRBD2 may supply D (5 bases each). CDR1 is SNHLY and CDR2 is FYNNEI in the germline V gene. The CDR3 has 16 residues. V was cut by 6 bases and J by 2 bases, with 14 bases left in between. CDR3 in DNA: TGTGCCAGCAGCCGGATTCGGGACCCTGGGGCCAACGTCCTGACTTTC. Its protein is CASSRIRDPGANVLTF.

This sequence joins TRBV10-3 and TRBJ2-2; 12 nucleotides agree with TRBD1. Germline loops: CDR1 ENHRY, CDR2 SYGVKD. Trimming at V came to 3 bases and at J to 0 bases, leaving 8 bases not matched to a gene. The CDR3 is 19 residues long. For the CDR3, the DNA is TGTGCCATCAGTGATCGGGACAGGGGGCCCCTCACGAACACCGGGGAGCTGTTTTTT. Its protein is CAISDRDRGPLTNTGELFF.

V is TRBV5-4 and J is TRBJ2-3, with TRBD2 as a possible D gene (6 bases). V was pared by 0 bases and J by 2 bases, with 10 bases between. CDR1 and CDR2 from the germline V gene are SGHNT and YYREEE (reference sequence). This CDR3 is 15 amino acids long. The CDR3 sequence: CASSLGGGDTDTQYF. CDR3 in DNA: TGTGCCAGCAGCTTGGGGGGAGGCGACACAGATACGCAGTATTTT.

This chain uses TRBV2 with TRBJ2-7, with TRBD1 identical over 7 bases. The length of the CDR3 is 12 residues. J lost 4 bases, V lost 6 bases, and 3 bases had no gene match. Germline CDR1 is SNHLY and CDR2 is FYNNEI. This chain's CDR3 is CASRETGYEQYF. In DNA form, the CDR3 reads TGTGCCAGCAGGGAGACAGGGTACGAGCAGTACTTC.